The 24 T cell receptor beta chains below come from one sample, sequenced in a study of blood T cells in healthy people across ages. The authors ran a second PCR of about 6 to 11 cycles using a sample-barcoded 5' primer and a J-beta primer mix. One entry per CDR3 protein results from TCRdb running MiXCR on the 5' RACE reads. The sample holds 600,000 or so distinct CDR3 sequences, 40% to 55% seen once. Input material: blood. Receptor source: a man older than 75 in good health.

The gene calls are TRBV7-2 and TRBJ2-3; TRBD2 aligns across 9 bases. The CDR3 extends over 18 amino acids. Germline V gene sequence: CDR1 SGHTA, CDR2 FQGNSA. V dropped 2 bases and J dropped 0; count of bases not matched to a gene: 9. CDR3 in DNA: TGTGCCAGCAGCTTAACCCAGACTAGCGGAACTAGCACAGATACGCAGTATTTT. It is translated as CASSLTQTSGTSTDTQYF.

J is TRBJ2-1 and V is TRBV9; 9 nucleotides agree with TRBD2. The V gene end was trimmed by 0 bases and the J gene end by 13 bases; junction bases not matched to a gene: 14. Germline assignment: CDR1 SGDLS and CDR2 YYNGEE. This CDR3 region has 16 residues. The CDR3 DNA is TGTGCCAGCAGCGTAGACCTAGCGGGACGCCGGGAGACCCAGTTCTTC. It translates to CASSVDLAGRRETQFF.

The table lists this clonotype with a few counts. The rearrangement links TRBV7-3 to TRBJ2-1, with TRBD2 as a possible D gene (6 bases). Per germline, CDR1 SGHTA and CDR2 FQGTGA. The germline V and J ends were trimmed by 5 bases and 7 bases, with 15 bases remaining between them. CDR3 length: 14 amino acids. CDR3 sequence: CASSPSTGTNEQFF. The DNA of the CDR3 is TGTGCCAGCAGCCCTTCCACGGGGACTAATGAGCAGTTCTTC.

This sequence joins TRBV5-1 and TRBJ2-1; possibly TRBD1 or TRBD2 for D (6 bases each). The CDR3 totals 15 residues. The germline gives CDR1 SGHRS, CDR2 YFSETQ. The V end was cut by 4 bases, the J end by 10 bases, with 21 bases between. DNA for the CDR3: TGCGCCAGCAGCCCCGGGGACACTAGCCCGCGGGAGCAGTTCTTC. Translating gives CASSPGDTSPREQFF.

The chain joins TRBV29-1 to TRBJ2-4, with D perhaps matching TRBD1 or TRBD2 (5 bases each). The end of the DNA is better explained by TRBJ2-7, so the J call may be wrong. The length of the CDR3 is 13 residues. Germline lookup yields CDR1 SQVTM and CDR2 ANQGSEA. CDR3 sequence (DNA): TGCAGCGTTGGGAGGCAGGGTAGTCACGAGCAGTACTTC. It codes for CSVGRQGSHEQYF.

V gene TRBV29-1 combines with J gene TRBJ2-2; a weak D match, TRBD2 (7 bases). Trimming removed 7 bases at V and 3 bases at J, with 12 bases between. The CDR3 runs to 13 residues. The germline V gene has CDR1 SQVTM and CDR2 ANQGSEA. DNA of the CDR3: TGCAGCGCCGGAGGGGGGGACACCGGGGAGCTGTTTTTT. It is translated as CSAGGGDTGELFF.

The chain uses TRBV20-1 and TRBJ2-1; TRBD2 is a possible D gene (6 bases). The V and J ends lost 0 bases and 5 bases respectively, with 17 bases between them. The CDR3 consists of 16 residues. Germline lookup yields CDR1 DFQATT and CDR2 SNEGSKA (reference sequence). CDR3 in amino acids: CSARDRGLAPNNEQFF. The CDR3 nucleotides read TGCAGTGCTAGAGATAGAGGGCTAGCGCCGAACAATGAGCAGTTCTTC.

The chain recombines TRBV30 with TRBJ1-2; TRBD1 is a possible D gene (6 bases). The CDR3 sequence is 11 residues long. Germline CDR1 GTSNPN, CDR2 SVGIG (reference sequence). V was cut by 5 bases and J by 2 bases, with 6 bases left in between. The CDR3 sequence: CAWGTNYGYTF. The CDR3, as DNA: TGTGCCTGGGGGACAAACTATGGCTACACCTTC.

V is TRBV20-1 and J is TRBJ2-5, with 13 bases matching TRBD2. V was clipped by 6 bases and J by 2 bases; unmatched bases: 9. The CDR3 consists of 16 residues. Germline-derived CDR1 and CDR2 are DFQATT and SNEGSKA (reference sequence). This chain's CDR3 is CSAITSGRAPQETQYF. The CDR3, as DNA: TGCAGTGCCATAACTAGCGGGAGGGCACCACAAGAGACCCAGTACTTC.

The CDR3 DNA reads TGTGCCAGCAGCTTTTACACTAGCGGGGCCTACAATGAGCAGTTCTTC. Translating it yields CASSFYTSGAYNEQFF. The chain carries TRBV7-2 and TRBJ2-1; 10 bases align to TRBD2. The CDR3 is 16 amino acids. Germline CDR1 SGHTA, CDR2 FQGNSA. V was clipped by 3 bases and J by 2 bases; unmatched bases: 4.

The genes are TRBV20-1 and TRBJ2-2, with D perhaps TRBD1 (6 bases). V was trimmed by 6 bases and J by 0 bases, leaving 11 bases between them. The CDR3 contains 14 residues. The V gene's germline CDR1 is DFQATT and CDR2 SNEGSKA (reference sequence). The CDR3 is CSAPDRSNTGELFF. The CDR3 region has the DNA TGCAGTGCCCCCGACAGGTCGAACACCGGGGAGCTGTTTTTT.

This clonotype has more than one count but fewer than ten. The chain couples TRBV28 to TRBJ1-2, with D perhaps matching TRBD1 (6 bases). The germline V and J ends were trimmed by 4 bases and 4 bases, with 16 bases remaining between them. Germline V lookup: CDR1 MDHEN, CDR2 SYDVKM. The CDR3 sequence is 15 residues long. The DNA of the CDR3 is TGTGCCAGCAGTTCCAGGACAGCAACCATCTATGGCTACACCTTC. Translated, it gives CASSSRTATIYGYTF.

The J gene is TRBJ2-3, the V gene TRBV21-1; the table gives TRBD2 as D, unverified against the DNA. TRBV21-1 is a listed pseudogene. This CDR3 has 16 amino acids. The CDR3 region is CASSSGRPVPVDTQYF. The CDR3 DNA reads TGTGCCAGCAGCAGCGGCAGGCCAGTACCGGTAGATACGCAGTATTTT.

In its sample, this clonotype was seen a few times. This rearrangement joins TRBV20-1 to TRBJ1-6, with D unclear. CDR1 and CDR2 (germline): DFQATT, SNEGSKA (reference sequence). V shed 5 bases and J shed 10 bases, with 15 bases lying between them. The CDR3 length is 13 residues. Here the CDR3 DNA reads TGCAGTGCTGAACCGGATCCCACATCACCCCTCCACTTT. The encoded protein is CSAEPDPTSPLHF.

This clonotype was observed a few times. The V call is TRBV20-1, the J call TRBJ2-1; D might be TRBD2 (6 bases). The V end lost 7 bases, the J end lost 8 bases, and 15 bases lay between the germline ends. The CDR3 is made up of 12 amino acids. Germline CDR1 is DFQATT and CDR2 is SNEGSKA (reference sequence). The CDR3 sequence: CSVTVGEDEQFF. For the CDR3, the DNA is TGCAGTGTCACAGTCGGGGAGGATGAGCAGTTCTTC.

This clonotype was detected ten times or more. The chain carries TRBV6-6 and TRBJ2-5, with TRBD2 identical over 12 bases. The CDR3 covers 15 residues. The germline V gene encodes CDR1 MNHNY and CDR2 SVGAGI (reference sequence). The V gene end was trimmed by 3 bases and the J gene end by 5 bases; junction bases not matched to a gene: 4. CDR3 sequence (DNA): TGTGCCAGCAGTTATGGGCTAGCGGGGGGGGAGACCCAGTACTTC. It translates to CASSYGLAGGETQYF.

This clonotype has more than one count but fewer than ten. The J gene is TRBJ2-7, the V gene TRBV7-9; D remains unclear. V dropped 0 bases and J dropped 2 bases, with 8 bases sitting between them. From germline, CDR1 is SEHNR and CDR2 FQNEAQ (reference sequence). The length of the CDR3 is 14 residues. CDR3 nucleotides: TGTGCCAGCAGCTTAGCGGGCGCGACCTACGAGCAGTACTTC. Its protein is CASSLAGATYEQYF.

A few counts support this clonotype. The rearrangement uses TRBV20-1 and TRBJ2-3, with D maybe TRBD2 (6 bases). Looked up from germline, CDR1 is DFQATT and CDR2 is SNEGSKA (reference sequence). The V and J ends lost 6 bases and 0 bases respectively, with 10 bases between them. The CDR3 spans 13 residues. CDR3 in amino acids: CSAPGTSTDTQYF. The DNA of the CDR3 is TGCAGTGCCCCCGGGACTAGCACAGATACGCAGTATTTT.

Regarding this clonotype: One end of the junction does not line up with germline, which may come from a read error. The chain is built from TRBV7-6 and TRBJ2-6, with D possibly being TRBD1 (5 bases). Germline V lookup: CDR1 SGHVS, CDR2 FNYEAQ. The CDR3 runs to 15 residues. The CDR3, as DNA: TGTGCCAGCAGCCGAGAACAGTCTGGGGCCGACGTCCTGACTTTC. As protein: CASSREQSGADVLTF.

Ten or more counts support this clonotype. V gene TRBV6-5 combines with J gene TRBJ1-1, with 10 bases that match TRBD1. Germline V gene data show CDR1 as MNHEY and CDR2 as SVGAGI. The CDR3 totals 14 residues. With 8 bases clipped from V and 4 bases from J, the junction kept 7 bases outside the gene matches. The CDR3 region has the DNA TGTGCCAGCGGAAGGGACAGGGGAACCACTGAAGCTTTCTTT. This sequence encodes CASGRDRGTTEAFF.

This clonotype was observed a handful of times. CDR3 sequence: CASSSPTGDPEGQSSSGANVLTF. CDR3 sequence (DNA): TGTGCCAGCAGTTCGCCGACAGGGGACCCGGAAGGCCAATCCTCCTCTGGGGCCAACGTCCTGACTTTC. This chain connects TRBV12-3 or TRBV12-4 to TRBJ2-6; 8 positions agree with TRBD1. V trimming: 4 bases; J trimming: 0 bases; junction bases outside the gene matches: 23. CDR3 length: 23 amino acids.

This clonotype has a handful of counts. The J gene is TRBJ2-7, the V gene TRBV5-1; D might be TRBD2 (6 bases). The CDR3 spans 14 residues. The ends were cut back, 4 bases at V and 2 bases at J, with 13 bases in the middle. Germline CDR1 SGHRS, CDR2 YFSETQ. The CDR3 spells CASSPISGPYEQYF. The CDR3 DNA reads TGCGCCAGCAGCCCAATTAGCGGTCCCTACGAGCAGTACTTC.

Concerning this clonotype: Since a much larger clone is just one base distant, this may be a read error. The rearrangement uses TRBV6-6 and TRBJ2-5; 9 bases are a match to TRBD1. The closer fit of TRBJ2-7 to the DNA end suggests the J call may be wrong. The germline CDR1 and CDR2 sequences are MNHNY and SVGAGI (reference sequence). This CDR3 has 14 residues. CDR3 bases: TGTGCCAGCAGTTACGCCGGGACAGGGATCGAGCAGTACTTC. It codes for CASSYAGTGIEQYF.

The V call is TRBV4-3, the J call TRBJ2-3; 11 bases match TRBD2. There are 17 residues in the CDR3. Germline assignment: CDR1 LGHNA and CDR2 YSLEER. V lost 7 bases to trimming and J lost 4 bases; unmatched junction nucleotides: 13. CDR3 coding DNA: TGCGCCAGCAAATTCTCGGCTAGCGGGAGGACGGCAGATACGCAGTATTTT. It translates to CASKFSASGRTADTQYF.